The T cell receptor (beta chain) described here comes from a study of blood T cell repertoires in COVID-19. Study overall: Acute and convalescent COVID-19 samples came from the United States, Italy and Spain. PBMCs, B-cell-depleted T cells, or T cells were the source of the cDNA or gDNA that made up the material.

Original methodology: Estimates of nucleated cell counts were drawn from the amplification of reference gene primers. Clones were sequenced by immunoSEQ multiplex PCR, and TCRdb holds only the in-frame ones, with some missing. V and J calls and clone size are copied from that table; D and trimming were computed from the DNA. The sample lists over 150,000 clones, roughly 81% occurring once. V was trimmed by 1 base and J by 8 bases, leaving 12 bases between them. The CDR3 contains 14 residues. CDR1 and CDR2 (germline): SGHDT, YYEEEE. This clone was recorded once. This sequence originates from a man between 35 and 55 years old with acute or convalescent COVID-19. The J gene is TRBJ1-4, the V gene TRBV5-6; D remains unclear. The sample taken for sequencing was peripheral blood. CDR3 in amino acids: CASSLRGIGEKLFF. As DNA, the CDR3 is TGTGCCAGCAGCTTGAGAGGGATCGGCGAAAAACTGTTTTTT.